This record covers a single T cell receptor beta chain. The source of the sample is a study of blood T cell repertoires in COVID-19. Overall study: Acute-phase and convalescent COVID-19 samples originated in the United States, Italy and Spain. PBMCs, B-cell-depleted T cells, or T cells provided the cDNA or gDNA that made up the material.

Germline CDR1 LGHDT, CDR2 YNNKEL (reference sequence). This CDR3 spans 13 amino acids. Between the trimmed V and J ends, which lost 1 base and 4 bases, there was a span of 7 bases. As processed by the authors: Amplifying reference gene primers gave estimates of nucleated cell counts. Data came from immunoSEQ multiplex PCR; TCRdb stores just in-frame clones and leaves some out. From that table come the V and J calls and clone size; the DNA was used to work out D and trimming. Of a few hundred thousand clones in the sample, around 82% are singletons; the top ten hold around 1.2%. This TCR was sampled from a woman aged 45-65 years with acute or convalescent COVID-19. The sample was peripheral blood. The V gene is TRBV3-1 (or the pseudogene TRBV3-2), the J gene TRBJ1-1; D unresolved. This CDR3 is CASSQAHSTEAFF. CDR3 bases: TGTGCCAGCAGCCAAGCTCACAGCACTGAAGCTTTCTTT.